The 32 T cell receptor beta chains below all came from one sample that was sequenced in a study of early T cells in non-severe SARS-CoV-2 infection. TCRdb redid the calling of the 5' RACE reads with MiXCR, one entry per CDR3 protein. The table has approximately 41,000 distinct CDR3 sequences, under 5% seen once; the top ten hold roughly 16%. Sequenced sample: whole blood. These receptors all come from an adult who was a healthcare worker with PCR-confirmed SARS-CoV-2 infection or an uninfected control (not recorded which).

This clonotype was observed at least ten times. The chain couples TRBV5-6 to TRBJ1-1; the D is unclear. Trimming took off 0 bases at V and 2 bases at J, with 11 bases between the two ends. The CDR3 sequence is 15 residues long. The V gene's germline CDR1 is SGHDT and CDR2 YYEEEE. The CDR3 DNA is TGTGCCAGCAGCTTGGTTGGGCAGCCCAACACTGAAGCTTTCTTT. Translated, it gives CASSLVGQPNTEAFF.

This clonotype was observed at least ten times. The CDR3 protein is CASNTDRAIKSSGNTIYF. For the CDR3, the DNA is TGCGCCAGCAACACGGACAGGGCCATCAAAAGCTCTGGAAACACCATATATTTT. This sequence joins TRBV10-2 and TRBJ1-3, with TRBD1 identical over 8 bases. Germline loops: CDR1 WSHSY, CDR2 SAAADI. V shed 7 bases and J 0 bases; nucleotides not matched to a gene: 14. CDR3 length equals 18 residues.

The chain links TRBV13 to TRBJ2-6; D is uncertain. CDR1 is PRHDT, CDR2 FYEKMQ, per germline (reference sequence). The CDR3 extends over 15 amino acids. Deletions cut 2 bases from V and 1 base from J, with 6 bases between. This CDR3 is CASSLPPSGANVLTF. The CDR3 DNA is TGTGCCAGCAGCTTACCCCCGTCTGGGGCCAACGTCCTGACTTTC.

The V call is TRBV4-1, the J call TRBJ1-3; D is ambiguous. The CDR3 has 14 residues. The germline V gene has CDR1 MGHRA and CDR2 YSYEKL. Deletions cut 0 bases from V and 1 base from J, with 4 bases between. CDR3: CASSQEGSGNTIYF. CDR3 sequence (DNA): TGCGCCAGCAGCCAAGAAGGATCTGGAAACACCATATATTTT.

In this sample, this clonotype turned up a few times. The chain joins TRBV3-1 to TRBJ2-2, with a tentative D call TRBD2 (5 bases). Trimming pared 7 bases from V and 0 bases from J, leaving 9 bases between. The CDR3 loop spans 14 amino acids. Germline lookup yields CDR1 LGHDT and CDR2 YNNKEL (reference sequence). In DNA form, the CDR3 reads TGTGCCAGCAAACTAGGGTCGAACACCGGGGAGCTGTTTTTT. The encoded protein is CASKLGSNTGELFF. Combining the CDR3 with reference TRBV3-1 and TRBJ2-2 gives the whole variable domain DTAVSQTPKYLVTQMGNDKSIKCEQNLGHDTMYWYKQDSKKFLKIMFSYNNKELIINETVPNRFSPKSPDKAHLNLHINSLELGDSAVYFCASKLGSNTGELFFGEGSRLTVL.

The chain carries TRBV30 and TRBJ2-7; D gene unclear. Trimming left V 2 bases short and J 4 bases short, with 15 bases between. The CDR3 is 14 residues long. Looked up from germline, CDR1 is GTSNPN and CDR2 is SVGIG (reference sequence). CDR3 nucleotides: TGTGCCTGGAGTCACGGCACCGGTGGGTACGAGCAGTACTTC. Its protein product is CAWSHGTGGYEQYF.

This clonotype showed up many times. The chain employs TRBV7-6 and TRBJ2-7; 8 nucleotides align to TRBD1. V trimming: 5 bases; J trimming: 2 bases; junction bases outside the gene matches: 11. The CDR3 is 16 residues long. CDR1 and CDR2 from the germline V gene are SGHVS and FNYEAQ. CDR3 region: CASSPGQGKSAYEQYF. For the CDR3, the DNA is TGTGCCAGCAGCCCTGGACAGGGAAAGTCCGCCTACGAGCAGTACTTC.

Many counts were recorded for this clonotype. V usage is TRBV6-5 and J usage is TRBJ1-4, with 10 bases aligning to TRBD1. The ends lost 8 bases at V and 10 bases at J; junction bases unmatched: 10. Germline values: CDR1 MNHEY, CDR2 SVGAGI. The CDR3 spans 14 residues. The CDR3 DNA sequence: TGTGCCAGCTGCCTGGGACAGGGGAGGGGAAAACTGTTTTTT. Translation gives CASCLGQGRGKLFF.

This clonotype has a handful of counts. V is TRBV3-1 and J is TRBJ2-2; 11 bases map to TRBD1. Germline values: CDR1 LGHDT, CDR2 YNNKEL (reference sequence). The CDR3 length is 18 residues. Trimming at V came to 4 bases and at J to 3 bases, leaving 10 bases not matched to a gene. CDR3 region: CASSPAGTGGPYTGELFF. CDR3 sequence (DNA): TGTGCCAGCAGCCCTGCCGGGACAGGGGGGCCCTACACCGGGGAGCTGTTTTTT.

This clonotype was picked up many times. The chain has TRBV7-8 and TRBJ1-1, with D possibly matching TRBD1 (6 bases). V lost 0 bases and J 2 bases, leaving 10 bases between the germline ends. Germline CDR1 reads SGHVS; CDR2 reads FQNEAQ. The CDR3 totals 15 residues. CDR3 nucleotide sequence: TGTGCCAGCAGCTTAGCTCCAGGGGACAACACTGAAGCTTTCTTT. Protein sequence: CASSLAPGDNTEAFF. Looking up the rest from reference TRBV7-8 and TRBJ1-1 gives the full variable domain: GAGVSQSPRYKVAKRGQDVALRCDPISGHVSLFWYQQALGQGPEFLTYFQNEAQLDKSGLPSDRFFAERPEGSVSTLKIQRTQQEDSAVYLCASSLAPGDNTEAFFGQGTRLTVV.

The rearrangement joins TRBV4-1 to TRBJ1-5; D is ambiguous. The CDR3 sequence is 15 residues long. CDR1 is MGHRA and CDR2 is YSYEKL in the germline V gene. Trimming stripped 0 bases from V and 2 bases from J, with 8 bases between. The CDR3 nucleotides read TGCGCCAGCAGCCAAGAGGAAGCGGGCAATCAGCCCCAGCATTTT. It encodes CASSQEEAGNQPQHF.

Many counts were recorded for this clonotype. V is TRBV10-3 and J is TRBJ2-3; 7 bases line up with TRBD2. J gave up 0 bases and V 3 bases, and 3 bases lay outside the gene matches. This CDR3 region has 15 residues. In germline, CDR1 is ENHRY, CDR2 SYGVKD. The CDR3 is CAISDLRGSTDTQYF. The DNA of the CDR3 is TGTGCCATCAGTGATTTGCGGGGGAGCACAGATACGCAGTATTTT.

This clonotype was counted many times. The chain employs TRBV12-3 or TRBV12-4 and TRBJ1-3, with TRBD1 matching 7 bases. The trim removed 7 bases at V and 8 bases at J, leaving 5 bases unmatched. The CDR3 runs to 12 residues. In nucleotides, the CDR3 is TGTGCCAGCATTGCGCAGGGGGACACCATATATTTT. Translation gives CASIAQGDTIYF.

This clonotype has a count of ten or more. The J gene is TRBJ2-6, the V gene TRBV18, with D uncertain. Germline V gene sequence: CDR1 KGHSH, CDR2 LQKENI. This CDR3 contains 13 residues. V was clipped by 2 bases and J by 12 bases, with 11 bases between them. The CDR3 reads CASSPRTEFVLTF. The DNA of the CDR3 is TGTGCCAGCTCACCAAGGACGGAATTCGTCCTGACTTTC. The entire variable domain, with the rest obtained from reference TRBV18 and TRBJ2-6, is as follows: NAGVMQNPRHLVRRRGQEARLRCSPMKGHSHVYWYRQLPEEGLKFMVYLQKENIIDESGMPKERFSAEFPKEGPSILRIQQVVRGDSAAYFCASSPRTEFVLTFGAGSRLTVL.

At least ten counts were recorded for this clonotype. This chain connects TRBV5-1 to TRBJ2-1, with 7 bases fitting TRBD1. The length of the CDR3 is 16 residues. The J segment lost 4 bases and the V segment lost 3 bases, leaving 10 bases of the junction unmatched. Germline V CDR1 and CDR2: SGHRS, YFSETQ. The CDR3 here is CASSWTNRGFYNEQFF. The CDR3 region has the DNA TGCGCCAGCAGCTGGACGAACAGGGGATTTTACAATGAGCAGTTCTTC.

There are many counts of this clonotype. The chain has TRBV7-9 and TRBJ2-7, with unresolved D. Trimming cost V 1 base and J 3 bases, with 13 bases left between them. The CDR3 is made up of 15 amino acids. In germline, CDR1 is SEHNR, CDR2 FQNEAQ (reference sequence). In DNA form, the CDR3 reads TGTGCCAGCAGCTTAGTCCAAGGTTCATTCTACGAGCAGTACTTC. This sequence encodes CASSLVQGSFYEQYF.

This clonotype was seen many times. This sequence joins TRBV29-1 and TRBJ2-7; the match to TRBD1 covers 9 bases. This CDR3 spans 14 amino acids. The germline V gene has CDR1 SQVTM and CDR2 ANQGSEA. J lost 2 bases, V lost 7 bases, and 9 bases had no gene match. The CDR3 DNA reads as TGCAGCGCCAAGCCCGGGACAGGGACCTACGAGCAGTACTTC. Encoded protein: CSAKPGTGTYEQYF.

The V call is TRBV27, the J call TRBJ2-3; weak D call: TRBD2 (6 bases). Between the trimmed V and J ends, which lost 6 bases and 0 bases, there was a span of 10 bases. Germline V gene sequence: CDR1 MNHEY, CDR2 SMNVEV (reference sequence). CDR3 size: 14 residues. The CDR3 is CASSLGLSTDTQYF. The CDR3 DNA follows: TGTGCCAGCAGCCTAGGACTAAGCACAGATACGCAGTATTTT.

This clonotype was counted ten times or more. The chain couples TRBV7-8 to TRBJ1-6; D gene unclear. The CDR3 is 14 amino acids. Trimming shortened V by 1 base and J by 7 bases, and 8 bases separated the two germline ends. Germline V CDR1 and CDR2: SGHVS, FQNEAQ. The CDR3 region has the DNA TGTGCCAGCAGCTTAGGCAGAGAAAATTCACCCCTCCACTTT. Its protein product is CASSLGRENSPLHF.

This clonotype was counted a few times. This chain joins TRBV7-8 and TRBJ1-2; D is unclear. The CDR3 is made up of 13 amino acids. V was trimmed by 5 bases and J by 6 bases, leaving 13 bases between them. Germline loops: CDR1 SGHVS, CDR2 FQNEAQ. Here the CDR3 reads CASSTGLGDGYTF. CDR3 sequence (DNA): TGTGCCAGCAGCACCGGCCTGGGCGATGGCTACACCTTC.

In its sample, this clonotype was seen many times. The chain recombines TRBV30 with TRBJ1-4; a weak D match, TRBD1 (6 bases). Germline V gene data show CDR1 as GTSNPN and CDR2 as SVGIG (reference sequence). There are 15 residues in the CDR3. Trimming cost V 6 bases and J 0 bases, with 14 bases left between them. This CDR3 is CACRHQGTTNEKLFF. As DNA, the CDR3 is TGTGCCTGCCGACACCAGGGGACAACTAATGAAAAACTGTTTTTT.

The chain links TRBV28 to TRBJ1-4; TRBD1 matches at 10 bases. J was trimmed by 2 bases and V by 6 bases; bases with no gene match: 6. Germline V CDR1 and CDR2: MDHEN, SYDVKM. The CDR3 contains 16 residues. CDR3 sequence reads: CASSLGTGVTNEKLFF. CDR3 coding DNA: TGTGCCAGCAGCTTGGGGACAGGGGTGACTAATGAAAAACTGTTTTTT. The full variable domain, with the rest looked up from reference TRBV28 and TRBJ1-4, is DVKVTQSSRYLVKRTGEKVFLECVQDMDHENMFWYRQDPGLGLRLIYFSYDVKMKEKGDIPEGYSVSREKKERFSLILESASTNQTSMYLCASSLGTGVTNEKLFFGSGTQLSVL.

This clonotype was seen at least ten times. V gene TRBV20-1 combines with J gene TRBJ2-2; D unclear. This CDR3 is 13 amino acids long. Trimming shortened V by 2 bases and J by 6 bases, and 10 bases separated the two germline ends. The V gene's germline CDR1 is DFQATT and CDR2 SNEGSKA (reference sequence). CDR3: CSARSLVSGELFF. Written as DNA, the CDR3 is TGCAGTGCTAGATCGCTAGTATCCGGGGAGCTGTTTTTT.

This clonotype appeared a few times. The chain is built from TRBV3-1 and TRBJ1-1, with D perhaps matching TRBD1 (5 bases). Trimming pared 3 bases from V and 5 bases from J, leaving 10 bases between. CDR3 length equals 13 residues. From germline, CDR1 is LGHDT and CDR2 YNNKEL (reference sequence). CDR3 DNA sequence: TGTGCCAGCAGCCAGGGCAGGGAGACTGAAGCTTTCTTT. Translation gives CASSQGRETEAFF.

This clonotype was recorded many times. The rearrangement joins TRBV20-1 to TRBJ2-1; maybe TRBD1 (6 bases). CDR1 is DFQATT and CDR2 is SNEGSKA in the germline V gene (reference sequence). The V and J ends lost 4 bases and 10 bases respectively, with 11 bases between them. CDR3 length equals 11 residues. DNA of the CDR3: TGCAGTGCTAACAGGGTTGGCGAGCAGTTCTTC. Translation gives CSANRVGEQFF.

The table lists this clonotype with many counts. V usage is TRBV5-4 and J usage is TRBJ2-7; 7 nucleotides line up with TRBD2. CDR1 SGHNT and CDR2 YYREEE come from the germline V gene (reference sequence). The CDR3 consists of 14 residues. The junction had 10 bases not matched to a gene; V was cut back by 5 bases and J by 5 bases. CDR3 nucleotide sequence: TGTGCCAGCAGGTCAGCGGGGCCCAGCAACGAGCAGTACTTC. Its protein is CASRSAGPSNEQYF.

In regard to this clonotype: Since no conserved phenylalanine or tryptophan closes the CDR3, a read error is the likely cause. This sequence joins TRBV29-1 and TRBJ2-1, with unresolved D. The CDR3 length is 12 residues. Trimming cost V 7 bases and J 7 bases, with 14 bases left between them. Germline assignment: CDR1 SQVTM and CDR2 ANQGSEA. The DNA for the CDR3 is TGCAGCGCCGTTACCTCTTTGAATGAGCAGTTCATC. The encoded protein is CSAVTSLNEQFI.

This clonotype was found many times. The chain carries TRBV12-3 or TRBV12-4 and TRBJ2-5; D may be TRBD2 (5 bases). The CDR3 loop spans 13 amino acids. Trimming stripped 6 bases from V and 1 base from J, with 9 bases between. The CDR3: CASRRRSQETQYF. The DNA of the CDR3 is TGTGCCAGCAGGCGGAGGAGCCAAGAGACCCAGTACTTC.

This chain joins TRBV20-1 and TRBJ1-1; D remains ambiguous. The V gene lost 1 base and the J gene lost 6 bases, with 6 bases spanning the gap. CDR3 length: 11 residues. Per the germline V gene, CDR1 is DFQATT and CDR2 is SNEGSKA (reference sequence). In nucleotides, the CDR3 is TGCAGTGCTAGAGTCCAGCCTGAAGCTTTCTTT. Amino acids: CSARVQPEAFF.

This clonotype was observed many times. V and J are TRBV3-1 and TRBJ1-6; D gene unclear. Germline lookup yields CDR1 LGHDT and CDR2 YNNKEL (reference sequence). This CDR3 comprises 14 residues. V gave up 3 bases and J gave up 6 bases, with 9 bases separating them. This CDR3 reads CASSQSTSNSPLHF. CDR3 in DNA: TGTGCCAGCAGCCAGTCCACGTCTAATTCACCCCTCCACTTT.

This clonotype was recorded at least ten times. The rearrangement joins TRBV11-2 to TRBJ2-5, with D hard to call. Looked up from germline, CDR1 is SGHAT and CDR2 is FQNNGV. This CDR3 has 12 amino acids. V shed 0 bases and J shed 6 bases, with 5 bases lying between them. The CDR3 is CASSLDRQTQYF. In DNA, the CDR3 is TGTGCCAGCAGCTTAGATCGGCAGACCCAGTACTTC.

This chain uses TRBV3-1 with TRBJ2-1; TRBD2 might be the D (6 bases). The CDR3 contains 14 residues. The ends were cut back, 0 bases at V and 5 bases at J, with 8 bases in the middle. Per the germline V gene, CDR1 is LGHDT and CDR2 is YNNKEL (reference sequence). CDR3 amino acids: CASSQEWTNNEQFF. CDR3 in DNA: TGTGCCAGCAGCCAAGAATGGACTAACAATGAGCAGTTCTTC.